Described below is a single TCR beta chain sequence and its context. Its specificity is not known. Because it lacks the conserved phenylalanine or tryptophan at the end, this CDR3 is likely a read error. When hyperthyroidism was first diagnosed, the blood sample was taken, preceding any ophthalmopathy symptoms. The source of the PBMCs was around 10 ml of fresh peripheral blood. The germline V gene encodes CDR1 DFQATT and CDR2 SNEGSKA (reference sequence). Trimming took off 5 bases at V and 8 bases at J, with 13 bases between the two ends. CDR3 length equals 12 residues. The data derive from a study of T cells in Graves' hyperthyroidism and ophthalmopathy. Study-level information: Peripheral blood was drawn at first diagnosis, prior to all treatment.

RNA transcripts gave rise to amplified TCR beta CDR3 regions. Using the HTBI primer set, a first-round RT-PCR was run on the TCR CDR3. Via MiXCR, TCRdb re-called the multiplex PCR reads, giving one row per CDR3 protein. The sample records 250,000 to 300,000 distinct CDR3 sequences, more than 14% being singletons. Study observations and caveats: A model using 13 V-J features told ophthalmopathy apart from stable hyperthyroidism.

This chain connects TRBV20-1 to TRBJ2-1; D possibly matches TRBD1 or TRBD2 (6 bases each). The sample taken for sequencing was blood. The origin of this receptor is a woman between 35 and 50 years old with Graves' hyperthyroidism that later progressed to Graves' ophthalmopathy. The CDR3 DNA sequence: TGCAGTGCTGGGGGGCTGCCCCATGAGCAGTTCTAC. Translated: CSAGGLPHEQFY.